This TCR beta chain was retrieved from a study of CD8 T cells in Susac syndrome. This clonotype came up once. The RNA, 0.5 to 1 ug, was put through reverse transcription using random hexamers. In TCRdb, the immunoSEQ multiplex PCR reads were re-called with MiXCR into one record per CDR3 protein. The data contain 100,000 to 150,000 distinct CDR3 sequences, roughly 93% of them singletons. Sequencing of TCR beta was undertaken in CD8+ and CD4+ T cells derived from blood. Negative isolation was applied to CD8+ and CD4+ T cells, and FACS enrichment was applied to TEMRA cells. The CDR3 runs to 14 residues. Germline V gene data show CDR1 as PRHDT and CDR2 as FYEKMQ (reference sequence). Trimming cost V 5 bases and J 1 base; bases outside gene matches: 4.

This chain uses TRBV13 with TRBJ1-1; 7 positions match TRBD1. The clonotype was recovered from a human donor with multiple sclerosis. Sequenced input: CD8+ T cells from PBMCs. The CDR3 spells CASSDRDGNTEAFF. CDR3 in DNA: TGTGCCAGCAGCGACAGGGACGGGAACACTGAAGCTTTCTTT. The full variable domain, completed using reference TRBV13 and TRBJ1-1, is AAGVIQSPRHLIKEKRETATLKCYPIPRHDTVYWYQQGPGQDPQFLISFYEKMQSDKGSIPDRFSAQQFSDYHSELNMSSLELGDSALYFCASSDRDGNTEAFFGQGTRLTVV.